Listed here are 6 T cell receptor beta chains from one sample, sequenced in a study of cytomegalovirus exposure and HLA in healthy donors. PCR used 60 Vbeta primers and 13 Jbeta primers. TCRdb's copy holds only in-frame clones and misses some; the assay was immunoSEQ multiplex PCR. Counted here are about 150,000 clones, roughly 80% occurring once; the ten biggest clones make up about 2.5%. Source material: PBMCs. The receptors come from a male donor in good health and CMV-seronegative.

The chain uses TRBV9 and TRBJ2-7, with 9 positions matching TRBD1. The CDR3 loop spans 15 amino acids. Trimming took 0 bases from V and 7 from J; bases not matched to a gene: 8. Germline assignment: CDR1 SGDLS and CDR2 YYNGEE. The CDR3 bases are TGTGCCAGCAGCGTAGGAGGGACAGGGTTGAGTGAGCAGTACTTC. Translation gives CASSVGGTGLSEQYF.

The rearrangement uses TRBV30 and TRBJ1-2; a weak D match, TRBD1 (6 bases). Germline V lookup: CDR1 GTSNPN, CDR2 SVGIG (reference sequence). The CDR3 totals 11 residues. The ends were cut back, 4 bases at V and 3 bases at J, with 6 bases in the middle. The CDR3 here is CAWNRDYGYTF. The CDR3 coding sequence is TGTGCCTGGAACAGGGACTATGGCTACACCTTC.

This chain uses TRBV5-4 with TRBJ2-5, with D tentatively TRBD2 (5 bases). CDR1 SGHNT and CDR2 YYREEE come from the germline V gene (reference sequence). This CDR3 is 15 amino acids long. Trimming removed 0 bases at V and 2 bases at J, with 11 bases between. CDR3 protein: CASSLAGYRQETQYF. The CDR3 bases are TGTGCCAGCAGCTTGGCGGGGTATCGACAAGAGACCCAGTACTTC.

This sequence joins TRBV9 and TRBJ1-2; D may be TRBD1 (6 bases). The V gene's germline CDR1 is SGDLS and CDR2 YYNGEE. V was cut by 3 bases and J by 4 bases, with 13 bases left in between. CDR3 length: 14 residues. CDR3 in DNA: TGTGCCAGCAGCGAGGGGGTCGAAGGCTATGGCTACACCTTC. Its translation: CASSEGVEGYGYTF. The complete variable domain, with remaining parts taken from reference TRBV9 and TRBJ1-2, reads DSGVTQTPKHLITATGQRVTLRCSPRSGDLSVYWYQQSLDQGLQFLIQYYNGEERAKGNILERFSAQQFPDLHSELNLSSLELGDSALYFCASSEGVEGYGYTFGSGTRLTVV.

The chain employs TRBV10-1 and TRBJ1-3; D perhaps matches TRBD1 (6 bases). CDR1 is WNHNN, CDR2 SYGVQD, per germline (reference sequence). This CDR3 has 16 amino acids. V lost 4 bases and J 4 bases, leaving 17 bases between the germline ends. CDR3 coding DNA: TGCGCCAGCAGTGGCCGAGGCAGGGGTATCGGAAACACCATATATTTT. The encoded protein is CASSGRGRGIGNTIYF.

This chain connects TRBV29-1 to TRBJ2-3; 7 bases match TRBD1. CDR1 and CDR2 (germline): SQVTM, ANQGSEA. V lost 4 bases to trimming and J lost 2 bases; unmatched junction nucleotides: 6. The CDR3 has 14 residues. In nucleotides, the CDR3 is TGCAGCGTTGTAAAAGGGGGCTTCACAGATACGCAGTATTTT. It codes for CSVVKGGFTDTQYF.